The rows below give T cell receptor beta chains drawn from one sample of a study of cytomegalovirus exposure and HLA in healthy donors. Using immunoSEQ multiplex PCR, the repertoire was profiled, and TCRdb retains in-frame clones only, with some absent. This sample has some 79,000 clones, with around 94% found just once. The sample was PBMCs. All receptors come from a woman aged 18-30 years in good health and CMV-seropositive. Each CDR3 is given with its conserved first and last residue. D genes are given only for firm matches. Clone size is not always given. Where it is, it says once, few, many or a class for expanded clones.

>TRBV19|TRBD2|-|TRBJ2-5
CASSYIGTTKETQYF
TGTGCCAGTAGTTATATCGGGACTACCAAAGAGACCCAGTACTTC
>TRBV11-2|-|few|TRBJ1-6
CASSLNSPLHF
TGTGCCAGCAGCCTAAATTCACCCCTCCACTTT
>TRBV5-6|-|-|TRBJ2-7
CASSWRSVATFPIEQYF
TGTGCCAGCAGCTGGCGGTCAGTGGCAACCTTCCCCATCGAGCAGTACTTC
>TRBV4-1|-|-|TRBJ1-2
CASSQDQQGGGGYTF
TGCGCCAGCAGCCAAGATCAGCAGGGAGGAGGCGGCTACACCTTC
>TRBV19|-|-|TRBJ1-1
CASSTGGIHTEAFF
TGTGCCAGTAGTACGGGAGGGATACACACTGAAGCTTTCTTT
>TRBV11-2|-|-|TRBJ2-5
CASSLAQTTGPGETQYF
TGTGCCAGCAGCTTAGCCCAAACCACAGGGCCGGGGGAGACCCAGTACTTC
>TRBV10-3|TRBD1|-|TRBJ1-3
CAITDVGTGVGNTIYF
TGTGCCATCACCGACGTTGGGACAGGGGTTGGAAACACCATATATTTT
>TRBV6-5|-|-|TRBJ2-2
CASSYTDTGELFF
TGTGCCAGCAGTTACACTGACACCGGGGAGCTGTTTTTT
>TRBV28|-|-|TRBJ2-1
CASRKTHDSSYNEQFF
TGTGCCAGCAGGAAAACTCACGATAGCTCCTACAATGAGCAGTTCTTC
>TRBV7-6|TRBD2|-|TRBJ2-7
CASRGLAGTHEQYF
TGTGCCAGCAGAGGACTAGCGGGGACGCACGAGCAGTACTTC
>TRBV28|-|once|TRBJ1-2
CASTESGYNYGYTF
TGTGCCAGCACCGAATCAGGTTACAACTATGGCTACACCTTC
>TRBV4-1|-|-|TRBJ1-2
CASSSRRFLYGYTF
TGCGCCAGCAGCTCCCGGAGATTTTTATATGGCTACACCTTC
>TRBV28|-|-|TRBJ1-2
CASRQDRRYGYTF
TGTGCCAGCAGACAAGACAGACGGTATGGCTACACCTTC
>TRBV2|-|-|TRBJ2-2
CARNHREDRTGELFF
TGTGCCAGGAACCACAGGGAAGATAGGACCGGGGAGCTGTTTTTT
>TRBV9|-|-|TRBJ2-3
CASTRVGTDTQYF
TGTGCCAGCACCAGGGTTGGCACAGATACGCAGTATTTT
>TRBV20-1|-|-|TRBJ2-5
CSATGSETQYF
TGCAGTGCCACAGGGTCAGAGACCCAGTACTTC
>TRBV29-1|TRBD2|-|TRBJ2-1
CSVDGTSGAVYNEQFF
TGCAGCGTTGACGGGACTAGCGGGGCAGTCTACAATGAGCAGTTCTTC
>TRBV7-9|-|-|TRBJ1-4
CASSLILEKLFF
TGTGCCAGCAGCTTAATCTTGGAAAAACTGTTTTTT
>TRBV5-6|-|-|TRBJ1-3
CASSLRGIAGNTIYF
TGTGCCAGCAGCTTGCGGGGTATAGCAGGAAACACCATATATTTT
>TRBV19|TRBD1|-|TRBJ1-2
CASNNRGRYGYTF
TGTGCCAGTAACAACAGGGGGAGGTATGGCTACACCTTC
>TRBV5-4|TRBD1|-|TRBJ1-1
CASRPGTGANTEAFF
TGTGCCAGCAGGCCAGGGACAGGGGCGAACACTGAAGCTTTCTTT
>TRBV11-2|-|-|TRBJ2-2
CASSLSGWGRVNTGELFF
TGTGCCAGCAGCTTATCAGGTTGGGGCAGGGTGAACACCGGGGAGCTGTTTTTT
>TRBV5-1|TRBD1|-|TRBJ1-2
CASSLGQGGYGYTF
TGCGCCAGCAGCTTGGGACAGGGAGGCTATGGCTACACCTTC
>TRBV19|-|-|TRBJ2-7
CASSKIGETYEQYF
TGTGCCAGTAGTAAGATCGGGGAAACCTACGAGCAGTACTTC
>TRBV5-1|-|-|TRBJ2-1
CASSIANNEQFF
TGCGCCAGCAGCATAGCTAACAATGAGCAGTTCTTC
>TRBV5-5|TRBD1|-|TRBJ1-3
CASSARDRDFSGNTIYF
TGTGCCAGCAGCGCCCGGGACAGGGACTTTTCTGGAAACACCATATATTTT
>TRBV6-1|-|-|TRBJ1-2
CASTKQGDGYTF
TGTGCCAGCACTAAACAGGGTGATGGCTACACCTTC
>TRBV9|TRBD2|-|TRBJ2-1
CASSVGGTSGSHEQFF
TGTGCCAGCAGCGTGGGAGGGACTAGCGGGAGCCATGAGCAGTTCTTC
>TRBV28|-|-|TRBJ1-1
CASSFDVSADGENTEAFF
TGTGCCAGCAGTTTTGATGTTTCGGCGGACGGGGAGAACACTGAAGCTTTCTTT
>TRBV7-9|TRBD1|-|TRBJ1-2
CASSLVGQGANGYTF
TGTGCCAGCAGCTTAGTGGGACAGGGGGCGAATGGCTACACCTTC
>TRBV11-1|-|-|TRBJ2-5
CASSARLNRQETQYF
TGTGCCAGCAGCGCGCGCCTAAACCGTCAAGAGACCCAGTACTTC
>TRBV5-8|-|-|TRBJ1-1
CASSWTDTEAFF
TGTGCCAGCAGCTGGACAGACACTGAAGCTTTCTTT
>TRBV27|TRBD2|-|TRBJ2-3
CASRNGLAGVGEGTDTQYF
TGTGCCAGCAGGAACGGACTAGCGGGGGTCGGAGAGGGAACAGATACGCAGTATTTT
>TRBV9|-|-|TRBJ1-1
CASSVFSGMNTEAFF
TGTGCCAGCAGCGTCTTCTCAGGGATGAACACTGAAGCTTTCTTT
>TRBV19|TRBD2|-|TRBJ2-1
CASRNLGLAERNNEQFF
TGTGCCAGTAGAAACTTGGGACTAGCGGAACGCAACAATGAGCAGTTCTTC
>TRBV5-5|TRBD1|-|TRBJ1-2
CASSSDRDSYGYTF
TGTGCCAGCAGCTCAGACAGGGACTCCTATGGCTACACCTTC
>TRBV12-5|-|-|TRBJ2-7
CASGLFGAGEQYF
TGTGCTAGTGGTTTGTTCGGGGCGGGAGAGCAGTACTTC
>TRBV5-4|TRBD1|-|TRBJ2-7
CASSHRGYEQYF
TGTGCCAGCAGCCACAGGGGGTACGAGCAGTACTTC
>TRBV6-5|-|-|TRBJ1-2
CASSYGRGGSGYTF
TGTGCCAGCAGTTACGGTAGGGGCGGGAGCGGCTACACCTTC
>TRBV7-3|TRBD1|-|TRBJ2-1
CASSLRQGQHEQFF
TGTGCCAGCAGCCTCCGACAGGGTCAGCATGAGCAGTTCTTC
>TRBV4-1|TRBD1|-|TRBJ2-3
CASSGDRGLTDTQYF
TGCGCCAGCAGTGGGGACAGGGGATTGACAGATACGCAGTATTTT
>TRBV7-9|-|once|TRBJ2-6
CASSSQGAAGANVLTF
TGTGCCAGCAGCTCACAGGGAGCCGCTGGGGCCAACGTCCTGACTTTC
>TRBV10-3|TRBD2|-|TRBJ2-5
CAISEKTSGIAETQYF
TGTGCCATCAGTGAGAAAACTAGCGGGATTGCAGAGACCCAGTACTTC
>TRBV7-6|-|once|TRBJ2-7
CASSLVAKGIPYEQYF
TGTGCCAGCAGCTTAGTGGCCAAGGGGATCCCCTACGAGCAGTACTTC
>TRBV14|-|-|TRBJ2-7
CASSPRRGSSYEQYF
TGTGCCAGCAGCCCCCGAAGAGGGAGCTCCTACGAGCAGTACTTC
>TRBV21-1|-|-|TRBJ2-5
CASSKIWRGWQETQYF
TGTGCCAGCAGCAAAATATGGCGGGGGTGGCAAGAGACCCAGTACTTC
>TRBV4-1|TRBD1|-|TRBJ1-5
CASSRGQGGAQPQHF
TGCGCCAGCAGCCGGGGACAGGGTGGAGCTCAGCCCCAGCATTTT
>TRBV2|-|-|TRBJ1-3
CASSGQNSGNTIYF
TGTGCCAGCAGCGGACAGAACTCTGGAAACACCATATATTTT
>TRBV5-1|TRBD2|-|TRBJ2-1
CASSLAKTTSKLTYNEQFF
TGCGCCAGCAGCTTGGCGAAAACGACTAGCAAGTTGACCTACAATGAGCAGTTCTTC
>TRBV2|TRBD2|-|TRBJ2-3
CASSLVGLAVADTQYF
TGTGCCAGCAGCCTGGTCGGCCTAGCGGTAGCAGATACGCAGTATTTT
>TRBV5-5|-|-|TRBJ2-7
CASSLAIRSYEQYF
TGTGCCAGCAGCTTGGCCATACGCAGCTACGAGCAGTACTTC
>TRBV5-4|TRBD1|-|TRBJ2-7
CASSPGQVTSYEQYF
TGTGCCAGCAGCCCGGGACAGGTGACCTCCTACGAGCAGTACTTC
>TRBV12-5|-|-|TRBJ1-6
CASGLGQLNSPLHF
TGTGCTAGTGGTTTAGGACAGCTTAATTCACCCCTCCACTTT
>TRBV19|-|-|TRBJ2-6
CASSCRPTNHNRANVLTF
TGTGCCAGTAGTTGCAGGCCGACAAATCACAATCGGGCCAACGTCCTGACTTTC